The next 2 T cell receptor beta chains were all read from a single sample in a study of type 1 regulatory T cells. General study findings and limits: Compared with non-Tr1 cells, Tr1 cells showed a narrower TCR repertoire.

One entry per CDR3 protein results from TCRdb running MiXCR on the reads. The table includes about 69,000 distinct CDR3 sequences, 20% to 25% detected once. For these TCRs, the target antigens are not known. Sequencing was carried out using cultured type 1 regulatory T (Tr1) cells, either the whole culture or a sorted fraction (not recorded which). These receptors were obtained from a human donor in good health.

This clonotype came up a few times. The gene calls are TRBV29-1 and TRBJ2-3; TRBD2 aligns across 9 bases. CDR3 length equals 14 residues. The germline gives CDR1 SQVTM, CDR2 ANQGSEA. Germline trimming cut 6 bases from V and 5 bases from J; bases unmatched to any gene: 9. The CDR3 DNA reads as TGCAGCGTCCAAGGGGCACTAGCGGGAGATACGCAGTATTTT. As protein: CSVQGALAGDTQYF.

This clonotype was found a few times. This chain uses TRBV27 with TRBJ2-1; no reliable D call. CDR1 is MNHEY, CDR2 SMNVEV, per germline (reference sequence). Deletions cut 5 bases from V and 2 bases from J, with 13 bases between. The CDR3 sequence is 15 residues long. CDR3 sequence reads: CASSPRLSPYNEQFF. For the CDR3, the DNA is TGTGCCAGCAGTCCAAGACTGAGCCCCTACAATGAGCAGTTCTTC.